This T cell receptor (beta chain) was identified during a study of early T cells in non-severe SARS-CoV-2 infection. Study in general: Unpaired chains resulted from sequencing bulk RNA of unsorted whole blood.

There are a few counts of this clonotype. Its antigen is unknown. Per the germline V gene, CDR1 is MDHEN and CDR2 is SYDVKM. The length of the CDR3 is 13 residues. Trimming shortened V by 5 bases and J by 10 bases, and 17 bases separated the two germline ends. Study-wide findings and caveats: Reliance on VDJdb matching favored anti-spike CD8 responses; private and CD4 specificities were missed.

Attached unique molecular identifiers marked individual cDNA molecules. TCRdb redid the calling of the 5' RACE reads with MiXCR, one entry per CDR3 protein. Of 85,000 to 100,000 distinct CDR3 sequences in the sample, about 10% were seen once. The specimen sequenced was whole blood. The rearrangement links TRBV28 to TRBJ1-1; D is ambiguous. The clonotype comes from an adult who was a healthcare worker with PCR-confirmed SARS-CoV-2 infection or an uninfected control (not recorded which). The CDR3 region is CASSPRDRIGAFF. In DNA form, the CDR3 reads TGTGCCAGCAGTCCCCGTGATCGGATTGGAGCTTTCTTT.